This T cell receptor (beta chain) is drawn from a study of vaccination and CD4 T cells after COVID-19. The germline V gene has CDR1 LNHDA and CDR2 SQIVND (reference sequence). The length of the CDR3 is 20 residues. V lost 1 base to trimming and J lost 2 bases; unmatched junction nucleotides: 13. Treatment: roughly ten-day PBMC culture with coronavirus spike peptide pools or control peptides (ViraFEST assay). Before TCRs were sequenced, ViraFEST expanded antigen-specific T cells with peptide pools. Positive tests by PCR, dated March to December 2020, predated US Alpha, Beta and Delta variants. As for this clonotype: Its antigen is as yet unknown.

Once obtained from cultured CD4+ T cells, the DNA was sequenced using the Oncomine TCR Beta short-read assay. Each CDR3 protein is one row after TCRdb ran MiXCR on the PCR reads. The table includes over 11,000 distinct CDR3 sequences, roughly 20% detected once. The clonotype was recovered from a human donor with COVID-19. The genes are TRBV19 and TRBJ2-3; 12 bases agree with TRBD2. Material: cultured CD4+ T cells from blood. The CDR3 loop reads CASSIAPSGGAKILTDTQYF. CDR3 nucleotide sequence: TGTGCCAGTAGTATAGCCCCTAGCGGGGGGGCTAAGATCCTCACAGATACGCAGTATTTT.